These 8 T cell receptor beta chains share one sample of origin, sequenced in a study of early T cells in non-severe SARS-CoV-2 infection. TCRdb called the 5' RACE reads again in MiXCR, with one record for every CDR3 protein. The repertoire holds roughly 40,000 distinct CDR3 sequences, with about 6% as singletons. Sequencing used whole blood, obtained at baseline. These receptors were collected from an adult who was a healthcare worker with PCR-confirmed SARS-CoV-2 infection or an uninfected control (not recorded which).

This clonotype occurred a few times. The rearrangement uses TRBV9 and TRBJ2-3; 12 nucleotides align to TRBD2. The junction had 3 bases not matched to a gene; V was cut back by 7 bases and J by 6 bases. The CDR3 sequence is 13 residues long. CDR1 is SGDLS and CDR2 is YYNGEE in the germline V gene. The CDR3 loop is CASDGLAGDTQYF. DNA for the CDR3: TGTGCCAGCGACGGACTAGCGGGGGATACGCAGTATTTT. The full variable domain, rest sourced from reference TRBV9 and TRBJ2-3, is DSGVTQTPKHLITATGQRVTLRCSPRSGDLSVYWYQQSLDQGLQFLIQYYNGEERAKGNILERFSAQQFPDLHSELNLSSLELGDSALYFCASDGLAGDTQYFGPGTRLTVL.

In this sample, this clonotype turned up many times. The CDR3: CASSQTGTTDTQYF. The CDR3 nucleotides read TGTGCCAGCAGCCAGACCGGGACTACAGATACGCAGTATTTT. This chain joins TRBV7-9 and TRBJ2-3; D possibly corresponds to TRBD2 (6 bases). The CDR3 loop spans 14 amino acids. CDR1 SEHNR and CDR2 FQNEAQ come from the germline V gene (reference sequence). The V gene lost 5 bases and the J gene lost 3 bases, with 12 bases spanning the gap.

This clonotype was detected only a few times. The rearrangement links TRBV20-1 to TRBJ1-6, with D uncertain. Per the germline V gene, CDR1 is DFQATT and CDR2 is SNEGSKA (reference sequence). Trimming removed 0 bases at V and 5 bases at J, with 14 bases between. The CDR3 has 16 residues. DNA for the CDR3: TGCAGTGCTAGAGATCAGTTGACACTTAATAATTCACCCCTCCACTTT. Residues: CSARDQLTLNNSPLHF.

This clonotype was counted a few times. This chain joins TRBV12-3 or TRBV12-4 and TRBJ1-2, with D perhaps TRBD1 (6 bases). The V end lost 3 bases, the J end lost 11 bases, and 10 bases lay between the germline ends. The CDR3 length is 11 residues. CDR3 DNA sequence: TGTGCCAGCAGTTTGGGCCAGGGGTACACCTTC. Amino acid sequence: CASSLGQGYTF.

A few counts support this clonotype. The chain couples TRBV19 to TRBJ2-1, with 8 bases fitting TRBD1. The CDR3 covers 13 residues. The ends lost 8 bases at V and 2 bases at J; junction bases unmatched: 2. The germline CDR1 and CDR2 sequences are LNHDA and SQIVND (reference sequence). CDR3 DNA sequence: TGTGCCAGTGAACAGGGGGCCTACAATGAGCAGTTCTTC. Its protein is CASEQGAYNEQFF.

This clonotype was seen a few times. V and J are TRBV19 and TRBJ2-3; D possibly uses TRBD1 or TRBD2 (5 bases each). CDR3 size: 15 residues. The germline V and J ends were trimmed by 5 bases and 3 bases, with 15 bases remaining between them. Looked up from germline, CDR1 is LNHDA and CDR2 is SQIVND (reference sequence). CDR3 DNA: TGTGCCAGTAGTGCTACCGGGACGCAAACAGATACGCAGTATTTT. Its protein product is CASSATGTQTDTQYF.

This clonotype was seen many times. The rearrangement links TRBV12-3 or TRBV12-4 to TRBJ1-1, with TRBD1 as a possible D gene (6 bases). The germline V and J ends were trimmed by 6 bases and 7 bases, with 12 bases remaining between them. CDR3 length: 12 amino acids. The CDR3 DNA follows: TGTGCCAGCAGCTCCGGGACACTTGAAGCTTTCTTT. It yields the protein CASSSGTLEAFF.

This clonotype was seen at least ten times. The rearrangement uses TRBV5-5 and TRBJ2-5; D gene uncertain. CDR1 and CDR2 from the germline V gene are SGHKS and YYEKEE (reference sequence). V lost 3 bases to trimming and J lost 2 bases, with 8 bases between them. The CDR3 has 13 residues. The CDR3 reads CASSSGPQETQYF. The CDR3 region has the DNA TGTGCCAGCAGCTCCGGGCCTCAAGAGACCCAGTACTTC.